This is a list of T cell receptor beta chains from one sample in a study of naive and memory T cell subsets. Each CDR3 protein is one row after TCRdb ran MiXCR on the UMI-ligation and nested PCR reads. The data contain approximately 80,000 distinct CDR3 sequences, 9% to 9.5% of them singletons. The sequenced sample consisted of naive CD8+ T cells from blood. These TCRs come from a human donor in good health. The CDR3 runs from the conserved cysteine through the conserved F or W. The D gene is left open where the match is weak. Not all rows give a size; the values are once, few, many and, for expanded clones, a class.

d_call | j_call | clone_size | v_call | cdr3_nt | cdr3_aa
- | TRBJ2-7 | few | TRBV7-2 | TGTGCCAGCAGCCCTCCCAGTCTGGGGACGGTCTCCTACGAGCAGTACTTC | CASSPPSLGTVSYEQYF
- | TRBJ2-1 | - | TRBV12-3/TRBV12-4 | TGTGCCAGCAGTACCCCCGGAGGGTTCGGGCAGTTCTTC | CASSTPGGFGQFF
- | TRBJ2-7 | - | TRBV6-2/TRBV6-3 | TGTGCCAGCAGTTACGACAGGACTAGCTCCTACGAGCAGTACTTC | CASSYDRTSSYEQYF
- | TRBJ2-7 | - | TRBV12-3/TRBV12-4 | TGTGCCAGCAGTCCTGGGGGAGAGCAGTACTTC | CASSPGGEQYF
TRBD1 | TRBJ1-4 | many | TRBV5-5 | TGTGCCAGCAGCTTGTGGGACAGGGCCGCCACTAATGAAAAACTGTTTTTT | CASSLWDRAATNEKLFF
- | TRBJ2-1 | many | TRBV11-2 | TGTGCCAGCAGCTTGCCCGGGACGAATGAGCAGTTCTTC | CASSLPGTNEQFF
- | TRBJ1-1 | - | TRBV13 | TGTGCCAGCAGCTTAATGTCTGAGTTCGGCCGGAATGAAGCTTTCTTT | CASSLMSEFGRNEAFF
- | TRBJ2-7 | few | TRBV7-9 | TGTGCCAGCTCACGCGGGACAGACGAGCAGTACTTC | CASSRGTDEQYF
- | TRBJ1-2 | few | TRBV12-3/TRBV12-4 | TGTGCCAGCAGTTTAGCGGTTAACTATGGCTACACCTTC | CASSLAVNYGYTF
- | TRBJ1-3 | - | TRBV16 | TGTGCCAGCAGCCAGGACAATTCTGGAAACACCATATATTTT | CASSQDNSGNTIYF
- | TRBJ2-6 | many | TRBV29-1 | TGCAGCGTGGTTGAACGGCGACCCTCTGGGGCCAACGTCCTGACTTTC | CSVVERRPSGANVLTF
- | TRBJ2-1 | - | TRBV2 | TGTGCCAGCACCTACAATGAGCAGTTCTTC | CASTYNEQFF
- | TRBJ2-6 | many | TRBV19 | TGTGCCAGTGACGGACTCCCAAGTCCTGGGGCCAACGTCCTGACTTTC | CASDGLPSPGANVLTF
- | TRBJ2-1 | - | TRBV12-3/TRBV12-4 | TGTGCCAGCAGTTTGGGCTCCTACAATGAGCAGTTCTTC | CASSLGSYNEQFF
- | TRBJ2-1 | - | TRBV29-1 | TGCAGCGTTGAGTTGACCCCCAATGAGCAGTTCTTC | CSVELTPNEQFF
- | TRBJ1-5 | - | TRBV19 | TGTGCCAGTAGCCATCCCGGGAGTCGGATACAGCCCCAGCATTTT | CASSHPGSRIQPQHF
- | TRBJ2-2 | - | TRBV19 | TGTGCCAGTAGTATTGACAGCGCGAACACCGGGGAGCTGTTTTTT | CASSIDSANTGELFF
- | TRBJ2-7 | - | TRBV7-9 | TGTGCCAGCAGCTCTCTAATGGGACTCAAACGGGGGGAGCAGTACTTC | CASSSLMGLKRGEQYF
- | TRBJ2-2 | many | TRBV9 | TGTGCCAGCAGCGCCCCTTTCGAGGGTACGAACACCGGGGAGCTGTTTTTT | CASSAPFEGTNTGELFF
- | TRBJ1-5 | many | TRBV7-9 | TGTGCCAGCAGCCCAGGGGATGGCAATCAGCCCCAGCATTTT | CASSPGDGNQPQHF
- | TRBJ1-4 | - | TRBV10-3 | TGTGCCATCAGACCCTTTAATAATGAAAAACTGTTTTTT | CAIRPFNNEKLFF
TRBD1 | TRBJ1-4 | few | TRBV27 | TGTGCCAGCAGTTTACAGGGGGGAAATGAAAAACTGTTTTTT | CASSLQGGNEKLFF
TRBD2 | TRBJ2-1 | few | TRBV4-1 | TGCGCCAGCAGCCACGCTCGGCGGGAGGGCTACAATGAGCAGTTCTTC | CASSHARREGYNEQFF
TRBD2 | TRBJ2-7 | many | TRBV12-3/TRBV12-4 | TGTGCCAGCAGAGCTAGCGGGATCCCCTACGAGCAGTACTTC | CASRASGIPYEQYF
- | TRBJ2-7 | few | TRBV7-9 | TGTGCCAGCACCCCTGCGGGGCCCACCTACGAGCAGTACTTC | CASTPAGPTYEQYF
TRBD2 | TRBJ2-5 | - | TRBV4-1 | TGCGCCAGCAGCCAAAACCTCGGGACTAGCGGCTTTGGGGAGACCCAGTACTTC | CASSQNLGTSGFGETQYF
- | TRBJ2-5 | few | TRBV5-6 | TGTGCCAGCAGCTTGGCCTTGCAGGAGGGGCCGACAGAGGAGACCCAGTACTTC | CASSLALQEGPTEETQYF
- | TRBJ2-3 | - | TRBV15 | TGTGCCACCAGCAGAGATACTAGGGCAGATACGCAGTATTTT | CATSRDTRADTQYF
- | TRBJ1-2 | - | TRBV5-4 | TGTGCCATCGTGAAGGAAGACTATGGCTACACCTTC | CAIVKEDYGYTF
- | TRBJ2-7 | few | TRBV3-1 | TGTGCCAGCAGCCAAGTGGGACGGTCCTACGAGCAGTACTTC | CASSQVGRSYEQYF
- | TRBJ2-5 | many | TRBV12-3/TRBV12-4 | TGTGCCAGTGGGGGCGGCCCCCAAGAGACCCAGTACTTC | CASGGGPQETQYF
- | TRBJ1-2 | - | TRBV30 | TGTGCCTCCACGACAGACTATGGCTACACCTTC | CASTTDYGYTF
- | TRBJ2-1 | many | TRBV20-1 | TGCAGTGCCGAGGGCGATGAGCAGTTCTTC | CSAEGDEQFF
TRBD2 | TRBJ2-7 | many | TRBV29-1 | TGCAGCGTTGAAGAGACTAGCCTCGAGCAGTACTTC | CSVEETSLEQYF
TRBD2 | TRBJ2-1 | - | TRBV28 | TGTGCCAGCAGTTTTGCCGCGGGAGGCCTTGCATACAATGAGCAGTTCTTC | CASSFAAGGLAYNEQFF
- | TRBJ2-1 | - | TRBV30 | TGTGCCCGAGGGGAGGCGTCCTACAATGAGCAGTTCTTC | CARGEASYNEQFF
TRBD1 | TRBJ2-7 | many | TRBV12-3/TRBV12-4 | TGTGCCAGCAGCCCAAGGACAGGCCTGACCTACGAGCAGTACTTC | CASSPRTGLTYEQYF
TRBD2 | TRBJ2-1 | - | TRBV6-1 | TGTGCCAGCAGTGAAGGACTAGCGGGAGTCAATGAGCAGTTCTTC | CASSEGLAGVNEQFF
TRBD1 | TRBJ2-2 | few | TRBV7-7 | TGTGCCAGCAGGAGTCGGACAGGGCACACCGGGGAGCTGTTTTTT | CASRSRTGHTGELFF
TRBD2 | TRBJ2-1 | - | TRBV12-3/TRBV12-4 | TGTGCCAGCAGTGGGCCACCTCCGGGACTAGCGGGAGGGCCGTCCTACAATGAGCAGTTCTTC | CASSGPPPGLAGGPSYNEQFF
TRBD2 | TRBJ2-1 | many | TRBV4-1 | TGCGCCAGTAATAGCGGGAGCAAGAATGAGCAGTTCTTC | CASNSGSKNEQFF
TRBD2 | TRBJ2-5 | many | TRBV12-3/TRBV12-4 | TGTGCCAGCAGTTCTGGACTAGCGGGTCTTCAAGAGACCCAGTACTTC | CASSSGLAGLQETQYF
- | TRBJ2-3 | - | TRBV6-6 | TGTGCCAGCAGTTACTTGGAGGGAGCGGAAGATACGCAGTATTTT | CASSYLEGAEDTQYF
TRBD2 | TRBJ2-1 | - | TRBV19 | TGTGCCAGTAGCGCCGGGACTAGCGTAACGTTCTTC | CASSAGTSVTFF
- | TRBJ2-7 | - | TRBV7-6 | TGTGCCAGCAGCTTTGCGCCCGGCGCCCGGAACGAGCAGTACTTC | CASSFAPGARNEQYF
- | TRBJ2-2 | many | TRBV29-1 | TGCAGCGTTGAAGATCAGCGGCAGACCACCGGGGAGCTGTTTTTT | CSVEDQRQTTGELFF
TRBD2 | TRBJ2-7 | many | TRBV20-1 | TGCAGTGCCAGAAGGCGGGGGTCCTACGAGCAGTACTTC | CSARRRGSYEQYF
- | TRBJ2-3 | many | TRBV7-9 | TGTGCCAGCAGCGCCCCGACTGGTCCCGGTACGCAGTATTTT | CASSAPTGPGTQYF
- | TRBJ2-3 | many | TRBV10-3 | TGTGCCGCGATCCTCCGGGGGCGGGATACGCAGTATTTT | CAAILRGRDTQYF
- | TRBJ1-3 | - | TRBV12-3/TRBV12-4 | TGTGCCAGCAGCCTCGACAGCCTTGGAAACACCATATATTTT | CASSLDSLGNTIYF